Each of the 6 T cell receptor beta chains below was sequenced from the same sample in a study of blood T cell repertoires in COVID-19. Profiled with immunoSEQ multiplex PCR; TCRdb holds only in-frame clones, not every one. The sample holds about 310,000 clones, around 90% seen once. Sequencing was carried out using peripheral blood. Receptor source: a man aged 45 to 65 with active or convalescent COVID-19.

This clone was observed a few times. This chain joins TRBV18 and TRBJ1-1; 10 nucleotides line up with TRBD1. This CDR3 region has 15 residues. CDR1 KGHSH and CDR2 LQKENI come from the germline V gene. The trim removed 2 bases at V and 1 base at J, leaving 1 base unmatched. The CDR3 spells CASSPGTGANTEAFF. The CDR3 region has the DNA TGTGCCAGCTCACCAGGGACAGGGGCGAACACTGAAGCTTTCTTT.

The CDR3, as DNA: TGTGCCAGCAGCCTGCAGGGATCGGACACTGAAGCTTTCTTT. The encoded protein is CASSLQGSDTEAFF. The rearrangement uses TRBV3-1 (or the pseudogene TRBV3-2) and TRBJ1-1; possibly TRBD1 for D (5 bases). This CDR3 contains 14 residues. Per germline, CDR1 LGHDT and CDR2 YNNKEL (reference sequence). Between the trimmed V and J ends, which lost 4 bases and 3 bases, there was a span of 12 bases.

This sequence joins TRBV6-2 or TRBV6-3 and TRBJ1-5, with D possibly being TRBD1 (6 bases). The germline V gene has CDR1 MNHEY and CDR2 SVGEGT. The V end lost 2 bases, the J end lost 6 bases, and 11 bases lay between the germline ends. This CDR3 contains 14 residues. The CDR3 sequence: CASSYARGGQPQHF. CDR3 in DNA: TGTGCCAGCAGTTACGCCAGGGGTGGTCAGCCCCAGCATTTT.

This chain uses TRBV4-1 with TRBJ1-5; D is undetermined. Germline CDR1 is MGHRA and CDR2 is YSYEKL. V gave up 0 bases and J gave up 1 base, with 10 bases separating them. The CDR3 runs to 16 residues. CDR3 residues: CASSQDREGSNQPQHF. In nucleotides, the CDR3 is TGCGCCAGCAGCCAAGATCGGGAAGGGAGCAATCAGCCCCAGCATTTT.

The chain couples TRBV6-5 to TRBJ2-2, with TRBD2 matching over 10 bases. CDR1 and CDR2 from the germline V gene are MNHEY and SVGAGI. Trimming at V came to 6 bases and at J to 7 bases, leaving 8 bases not matched to a gene. The CDR3 length is 15 residues. CDR3 sequence: CASSLPTSGNGELFF. DNA of the CDR3: TGTGCCAGCAGCCTCCCTACTAGCGGGAACGGGGAGCTGTTTTTT.

The rearrangement uses TRBV18 and TRBJ2-5; D remains unclear. Trimming took 4 bases from V and 5 from J, leaving 11 bases between them. The germline V gene has CDR1 KGHSH and CDR2 LQKENI. CDR3 length equals 13 residues. Here the CDR3 DNA reads TGTGCCAGCTCACTCGCCTCCGGGGAGACCCAGTACTTC. This sequence encodes CASSLASGETQYF.